This T cell receptor (beta chain) derives from a study of a mutant IDH1 vaccine in newly diagnosed glioma. A remark on this clone: Its antigen is unidentified.

Sample time point: week 47, end of study. Every vaccine dose comprised 300 ug of mutant IDH1 20-mer peptide plus topical imiquimod. V lost 0 bases to trimming and J lost 3 bases, with 10 bases between them. CDR3 length: 14 amino acids. Germline V gene sequence: CDR1 SGDLS, CDR2 YYNGEE. Repertoires were generated with immunoSEQ multiplex PCR, while TCRdb's copy carries only in-frame clones and drops some. The sample holds under 15,000 clones, roughly four fifths seen once. The V gene is TRBV9, the J gene TRBJ2-7; D is uncertain. The receptor was derived from a woman aged 35 to 49 with glioma. Sequences were derived from PBMCs, sampled from a glioma patient whose treatment included an IDH1 peptide vaccine. CDR3 nucleotide sequence: TGTGCCAGCAGCGTAGGGCCGCGTGACTACGAGCAGTACTTC. This gives the protein CASSVGPRDYEQYF.